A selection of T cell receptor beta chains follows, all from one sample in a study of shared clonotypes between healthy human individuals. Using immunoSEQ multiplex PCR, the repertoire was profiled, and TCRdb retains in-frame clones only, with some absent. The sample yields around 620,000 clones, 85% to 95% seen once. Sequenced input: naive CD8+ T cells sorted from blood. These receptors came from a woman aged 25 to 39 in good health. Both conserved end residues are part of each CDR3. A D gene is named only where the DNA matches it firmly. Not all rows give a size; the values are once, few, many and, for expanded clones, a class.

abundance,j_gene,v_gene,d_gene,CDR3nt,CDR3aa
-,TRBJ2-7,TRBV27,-,TGTGCCACCTGGAATGGGGGATACGAGCAGTACTTC,CATWNGGYEQYF
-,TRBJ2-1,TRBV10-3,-,TGTGCCATCAGTGAGTCCGGACCATCTTTCATTGGGGGCAATGAGCAGTTCTTC,CAISESGPSFIGGNEQFF
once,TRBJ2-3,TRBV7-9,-,TGTGCCAGCAGCTTAGCGGGGGGGCGCACAGATACGCAGTATTTT,CASSLAGGRTDTQYF
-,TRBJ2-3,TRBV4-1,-,TGCGCCAGCAGCCAGGAACCCCCCGGGGGCACAGATACGCAGTATTTT,CASSQEPPGGTDTQYF
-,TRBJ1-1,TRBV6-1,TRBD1,TGTGCCAGCAGTCGACGGGACAGTAACACTGAAGCTTTCTTT,CASSRRDSNTEAFF
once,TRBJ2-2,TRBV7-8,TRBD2,TGTGCCAGCAGCTTGGGACTAGCGGAGTCGAACACCGGGGAGCTGTTTTTT,CASSLGLAESNTGELFF
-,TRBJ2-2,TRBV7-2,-,TGTGCCAACCCCAAGGACAAAGACACCGGGGAGCTGTTTTTT,CANPKDKDTGELFF
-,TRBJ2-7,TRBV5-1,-,TGCGCCAGCAGCTCGACCCCCTATGATTCGGGGTACTTC,CASSSTPYDSGYF
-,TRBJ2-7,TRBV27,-,TGTGCCAGCAGTTCGGACGGATACGAGCAGTACTTC,CASSSDGYEQYF
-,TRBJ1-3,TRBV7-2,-,TGTGCCAGCAGCTTAGTGAGGGTCGGTGGAAACACCATATATTTT,CASSLVRVGGNTIYF
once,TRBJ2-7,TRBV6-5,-,TGTGCCAGCAGTTACGGCCAGACCTACGAGCAGTACTTC,CASSYGQTYEQYF
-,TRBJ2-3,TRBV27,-,TGTGCCAGCAGTTTCAGGAGCACAGATACGCAGTATTTT,CASSFRSTDTQYF
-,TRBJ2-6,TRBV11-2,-,TGTGCCAGCAGTTGGGACGTTTATGGGGCCAACGTCCTGACTTTC,CASSWDVYGANVLTF
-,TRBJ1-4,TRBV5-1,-,TGCGCCAGCAGCTTGGACCCCGGTCTCGAGGGGGAGGGTAATGAAAAACTGTTTTTT,CASSLDPGLEGEGNEKLFF
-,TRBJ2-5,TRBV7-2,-,TGTGCCAGCAGCTTAATGGACTCTCAAGAGACCCAGTACTTC,CASSLMDSQETQYF
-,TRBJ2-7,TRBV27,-,TGTGCCAGCAGTTTGGGGGGCCCGTTCTACGAGCAGTACTTC,CASSLGGPFYEQYF
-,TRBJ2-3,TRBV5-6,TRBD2,TGTGCCAGCAGCTTGGGCGGGAGCAGGGATACGCAGTATTTT,CASSLGGSRDTQYF
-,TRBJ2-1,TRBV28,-,TGTGCCAGCAGAGTAAAGACAGTCCTCATCAATGAGCAGTTCTTC,CASRVKTVLINEQFF
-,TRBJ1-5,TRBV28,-,TGTGCCAGCACCCGTTCGGGGCTGGGCAATCAGCCCCAGCATTTT,CASTRSGLGNQPQHF
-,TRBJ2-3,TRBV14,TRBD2,TGTGCCAGCAGCGTACTAGCGGGAGGGCCCACAGATACGCAGTATTTT,CASSVLAGGPTDTQYF
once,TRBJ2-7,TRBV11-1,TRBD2,TGTGCCAGCAGCTCACCTCCCGGGACTAGCGGGATGTTGGCCTACGAGCAGTACTTC,CASSSPPGTSGMLAYEQYF
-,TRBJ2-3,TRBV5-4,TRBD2,TGTGCCAGCAGCTTGTACGCGGGAGTAAGTTTACGCACAGATACGCAGTATTTT,CASSLYAGVSLRTDTQYF
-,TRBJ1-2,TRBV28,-,TGTGCCAGCAGTTTTGTGGAGGGTGGATATGGCTACACCTTC,CASSFVEGGYGYTF
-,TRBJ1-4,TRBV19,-,TGTGCCAGTTCCGACAGGTCTAATGAAAAACTGTTTTTT,CASSDRSNEKLFF
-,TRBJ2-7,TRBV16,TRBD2,TGTGCCAGCAGCTTGGGACTAGCGTTCAAGAGTCGTAAGCACGAGCAGTACTTC,CASSLGLAFKSRKHEQYF
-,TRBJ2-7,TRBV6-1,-,TGTGCCAGCAGTGAAGGCCCCCGGATACGACCCTACGAGCAGTACTTC,CASSEGPRIRPYEQYF
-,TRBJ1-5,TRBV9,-,TGTGCCAGCAGCGTAGACGGGGGTATCTATCAGCCCCAGCATTTT,CASSVDGGIYQPQHF
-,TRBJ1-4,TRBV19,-,TGTGCCAGTGAAGGATATAATGAAAAACTGTTTTTT,CASEGYNEKLFF